Listed below are T cell receptor beta chains from one sample, sequenced in a study of molecular identifiers for immune sequencing clone quantification. TCRdb processed the PCR reads anew with MiXCR; each CDR3 protein has one entry. This table has 250,000 to 400,000 distinct CDR3 sequences, 20% to 25% appearing once. The sequenced material came from naive CD8+ T cells from blood, with Jurkat cell RNA spiked in. All receptors come from a human donor in good health. Some libraries in this study had Jurkat cell RNA spiked in. CDR3s include the opening cysteine and the closing phenylalanine or tryptophan. The D gene is left open where the match is weak. Size is omitted from some rows. Given values are once, few, many or a class for expanded clones.

V gene,J gene,clone size,D gene,CDR3 protein,CDR3 DNA
TRBV20-1,TRBJ2-2,many,.,CSAKFSGELFF,TGCAGTGCTAAATTTTCCGGGGAGCTGTTTTTT
TRBV25-1,TRBJ2-3,.,TRBD1,CASSAVRGLDTQYF,TGTGCCAGCAGTGCGGTCAGGGGGCTTGATACGCAGTATTTT
TRBV3-1,TRBJ2-2,many,.,CASSQDEAPTGELFF,TGTGCCAGCAGCCAAGATGAGGCCCCCACCGGGGAGCTGTTTTTT
TRBV14,TRBJ2-2,many,.,CASSQEYTGELFF,TGTGCCAGCAGCCAGGAATACACCGGGGAGCTGTTTTTT
TRBV30,TRBJ1-4,many,.,CASWDFKGKLFF,TGTGCCTCCTGGGATTTTAAAGGAAAACTGTTTTTT
TRBV2,TRBJ1-1,many,.,CASEGEYTEAFF,TGTGCCAGCGAGGGGGAGTACACTGAAGCTTTCTTT
TRBV28,TRBJ1-5,many,.,CASSFLRNQPQHF,TGTGCCAGCAGTTTCCTTCGCAATCAGCCCCAGCATTTT
TRBV25-1,TRBJ2-3,few,.,CASSFAGLDTQYF,TGTGCCAGCAGCTTTGCAGGGTTGGATACGCAGTATTTT
TRBV19,TRBJ1-1,.,.,CASSIGHSNTEAFF,TGTGCCAGTAGTATAGGACATTCGAACACTGAAGCTTTCTTT
TRBV20-1,TRBJ2-2,many,TRBD1,CSARDRNTGELFF,TGCAGTGCCCGGGACAGAAACACCGGGGAGCTGTTTTTT
TRBV6-2/TRBV6-3,TRBJ2-3,.,TRBD1,CASSPWDRSSTDTQYF,TGTGCCAGCAGTCCCTGGGACAGATCCAGCACAGATACGCAGTATTTT
TRBV11-2,TRBJ2-1,many,.,CASSSYPQGSSYNEQFF,TGTGCCAGCAGCTCCTACCCCCAGGGAAGCTCCTACAATGAGCAGTTCTTC
TRBV7-9,TRBJ2-1,many,.,CASLAWGSEQFF,TGTGCCAGCCTAGCGTGGGGGAGTGAGCAGTTCTTC
TRBV6-2/TRBV6-3,TRBJ2-2,.,.,CASSPTVLPNTGELFF,TGTGCCAGCAGCCCTACGGTCCTCCCGAACACCGGGGAGCTGTTTTTT
TRBV4-2,TRBJ2-7,.,.,CASSQGLVGEQYF,TGTGCCAGCAGCCAAGGACTAGTCGGCGAGCAGTACTTC
TRBV6-2/TRBV6-3,TRBJ2-5,.,TRBD2,CASSVSTELADQETQYF,TGTGCCAGCAGTGTCTCCACTGAACTAGCGGACCAAGAGACCCAGTACTTC
TRBV27,TRBJ2-5,.,.,CASSLIGVLGFETQYF,TGTGCCAGCAGTTTGATAGGGGTTCTAGGGTTCGAGACCCAGTACTTC
TRBV20-1,TRBJ2-5,many,TRBD2,CSAGSLAGFSETQYF,TGCAGTGCTGGCTCACTAGCGGGGTTTTCTGAGACCCAGTACTTC
TRBV27,TRBJ2-3,many,.,CASSFGRFADTQYF,TGTGCCAGCAGTTTTGGAAGGTTTGCAGATACGCAGTATTTT
TRBV5-1,TRBJ2-3,many,.,CASSLSTDTQYF,TGCGCCAGCAGCTTAAGCACAGATACGCAGTATTTT
TRBV9,TRBJ1-1,many,.,CASSQSGSLNTEAFF,TGTGCCAGCAGCCAATCGGGAAGCCTTAACACTGAAGCTTTCTTT
TRBV3-2,TRBJ2-3,.,.,CASSPPVKGTDTQYF,TGTGCCAGCAGCCCCCCGGTGAAAGGCACAGATACGCAGTATTTT
TRBV19,TRBJ1-2,many,.,CASSIGSRGGYGYTF,TGTGCCAGTAGTATAGGGTCCCGGGGCGGCTATGGCTACACCTTC
TRBV5-6,TRBJ2-5,.,TRBD2,CASSLRWTSGGAQGTQYF,TGTGCCAGCAGCTTAAGGTGGACTAGCGGGGGGGCCCAAGGGACCCAGTACTTC
TRBV12-3/TRBV12-4,TRBJ2-5,few,.,CASSLALKGVGETQYF,TGTGCCAGCAGTTTAGCACTTAAGGGGGTTGGAGAGACCCAGTACTTC
TRBV4-1,TRBJ2-7,many,.,CASSQGNSYEQYF,TGCGCCAGCAGCCAAGGTAACAGCTACGAGCAGTACTTC
TRBV6-6,TRBJ2-1,many,.,CASSYFADITGEQFF,TGTGCCAGCAGTTACTTTGCGGATATTACCGGTGAGCAGTTCTTC
TRBV6-5,TRBJ2-2,many,.,CASSYGVNTGELFF,TGTGCCAGCAGTTATGGGGTGAACACCGGGGAGCTGTTTTTT
TRBV10-3,TRBJ2-7,.,.,CAISDSEGLYEQYF,TGTGCCATCAGTGATTCCGAGGGCCTATACGAGCAGTACTTC
TRBV5-6,TRBJ1-1,many,.,CASSSREWMKGEAFF,TGTGCCAGCAGCTCCAGGGAGTGGATGAAAGGTGAAGCTTTCTTT
TRBV5-1,TRBJ2-5,many,.,CASSPDSKRYGETQYF,TGCGCCAGCAGCCCGGACAGCAAGCGGTACGGAGAGACCCAGTACTTC
TRBV27,TRBJ2-3,.,.,CASSTIPPGVTDTQYF,TGTGCCAGCAGTACGATCCCCCCAGGGGTTACAGATACGCAGTATTTT
TRBV7-9,TRBJ1-1,few,.,CASSSASTVNTEAFF,TGTGCCAGCAGCTCTGCGTCGACAGTGAACACTGAAGCTTTCTTT
TRBV7-9,TRBJ1-4,few,.,CASSLDPRQISTELFF,TGTGCCAGCAGCTTAGACCCAAGACAGATTTCTACGGAACTGTTTTTT
TRBV12-3/TRBV12-4,TRBJ2-5,few,TRBD1,CASSEGQGTHETQYF,TGTGCCAGCAGTGAGGGACAGGGCACTCATGAGACCCAGTACTTC
TRBV30,TRBJ2-1,many,.,CAWSWAGWDEQFF,TGTGCCTGGAGTTGGGCAGGCTGGGATGAGCAGTTCTTC
TRBV16,TRBJ1-1,many,.,CASSPEWGNMNTEAFF,TGTGCCAGCAGCCCAGAATGGGGCAACATGAACACTGAAGCTTTCTTT
TRBV20-1,TRBJ2-7,many,TRBD1,CSANRDRASYEQYF,TGCAGTGCCAACCGGGACAGGGCGTCCTACGAGCAGTACTTC
TRBV3-1,TRBJ2-5,many,.,CASSQVLPSVGTQYF,TGTGCCAGCAGCCAAGTATTGCCTAGCGTCGGGACCCAGTACTTC
TRBV5-1,TRBJ2-7,many,.,CASGDPSAYEQYF,TGCGCCAGCGGGGACCCTTCGGCCTACGAGCAGTACTTC
TRBV3-1,TRBJ2-5,.,.,CASSPTPGDKETQYF,TGTGCCAGCAGCCCGACTCCGGGCGACAAAGAGACCCAGTACTTC
TRBV20-1,TRBJ2-7,many,.,CSVHDTYEQYF,TGCAGTGTCCACGACACCTACGAGCAGTACTTC
TRBV21-1,TRBJ1-5,many,.,CASSGGGVNQPQHF,TGTGCCAGCAGCGGGGGGGGAGTGAATCAGCCCCAGCATTTT
TRBV6-1,TRBJ1-1,many,.,CASSEEGEFEAFF,TGTGCCAGCAGTGAAGAAGGGGAATTTGAAGCTTTCTTT
TRBV4-3,TRBJ1-3,.,.,CASSQSPKIAPTSGTVSGNTIYF,TGCGCCAGCAGCCAAAGTCCCAAGATAGCCCCGACCTCAGGGACCGTCTCTGGAAACACCATATATTTT
TRBV7-3,TRBJ2-4,many,.,CASSLPGLAKNIQYF,TGTGCCAGCAGCTTACCAGGTCTAGCCAAAAACATTCAGTACTTC
TRBV13,TRBJ2-7,few,TRBD2,CASSLVAGAHEQYF,TGTGCCAGCAGCTTGGTAGCGGGGGCCCACGAGCAGTACTTC
TRBV3-1,TRBJ1-6,.,.,CASSQDGQTYNSPLHF,TGTGCCAGCAGCCAAGATGGGCAAACCTATAATTCACCCCTCCACTTT
TRBV6-2/TRBV6-3,TRBJ1-1,.,.,CASSYGGVSAEAYF,TGTGCCAGCAGCTACGGGGGGGTATCGGCTGAAGCTTACTTT
TRBV24-1,TRBJ2-4,many,TRBD1,CATQDRGNIQYF,TGTGCCACCCAGGACAGGGGGAACATTCAGTACTTC
TRBV27,TRBJ1-4,.,.,CASSLLTELNEELFF,TGTGCCAGCAGTTTACTGACAGAGCTTAATGAAGAACTGTTTTTT
TRBV29-1,TRBJ2-3,many,.,CSVEDEVPRYTDTQYF,TGCAGCGTTGAAGATGAGGTCCCAAGGTACACAGATACGCAGTATTTT
TRBV7-6,TRBJ2-3,many,.,CASSHWGDTDTQYF,TGTGCCAGCAGCCACTGGGGGGACACAGATACGCAGTATTTT